The 19 T cell receptor beta chains below were found in one sample sequenced in a study of memory CD4+ T cells and cytomegalovirus serostatus. The sort gate was single viable CD3+CD4+CD8-CD45RO+ cells for memory CD4+ T cells. The repertoire was sequenced with immunoSEQ multiplex PCR; TCRdb's copy has only in-frame clones and lacks some. The sample shows some 73,000 clones, approximately 78% of them seen only once. Sequencing used memory CD4+ T cells from blood. The receptor set was obtained from an adult in good health and CMV-seropositive.

V is TRBV15 and J is TRBJ1-2; D is possibly TRBD1 (6 bases). Looked up from germline, CDR1 is LNHNV and CDR2 is YYDKDF (reference sequence). V lost 4 bases and J 8 bases, leaving 17 bases between the germline ends. The CDR3 is made up of 14 amino acids. The CDR3: CATSNRAGRYGYTF. The CDR3 DNA sequence: TGTGCCACCAGCAACAGGGCAGGGAGATACGGCTACACCTTC.

Comment on this clone: Distinct nucleotide sequences in the sample also encode this CDR3. This rearrangement joins TRBV7-2 to TRBJ2-5; D is possibly TRBD2 (6 bases). V lost 1 base, J lost 4 bases, and 10 bases lay in between. This CDR3 spans 14 amino acids. Per the germline V gene, CDR1 is SGHTA and CDR2 is FQGNSA. The CDR3 loop is CASSLGSAGETQYF. In nucleotides, the CDR3 is TGTGCCAGCAGCTTAGGCTCAGCGGGAGAGACCCAGTACTTC.

V and J are TRBV10-3 and TRBJ2-7; D call uncertain. From germline, CDR1 is ENHRY and CDR2 SYGVKD. V was trimmed by 8 bases and J by 0 bases, leaving 8 bases between them. The CDR3 extends over 12 amino acids. The CDR3 DNA reads as TGTGCCATCGCTGCCAGCTCCTACGAGCAGTACTTC. Its translation: CAIAASSYEQYF.

This rearrangement joins TRBV18 to TRBJ1-5; possible D gene TRBD1, 5 bases. Germline loops: CDR1 KGHSH, CDR2 LQKENI. V dropped 3 bases and J dropped 5 bases, with 8 bases sitting between them. The CDR3 has 13 residues. The CDR3 bases are TGTGCCAGCTCACCGGTAGGGGATCAGCCCCAGCATTTT. Translation gives CASSPVGDQPQHF.

To note about this clone: The identical CDR3 is also encoded by other nucleotide sequences in the sample. V usage is TRBV27 and J usage is TRBJ1-4, with D unclear. V was pared by 3 bases and J by 6 bases, with 8 bases between. The CDR3 consists of 13 residues. Germline V lookup: CDR1 MNHEY, CDR2 SMNVEV (reference sequence). The CDR3 DNA is TGTGCCAGCAGTTTCTCCGGCTATGAAAAACTGTTTTTT. Its translation is CASSFSGYEKLFF.

The chain couples TRBV15 to TRBJ1-2; 9 nucleotides line up with TRBD1. The CDR3 loop spans 15 amino acids. Per the germline V gene, CDR1 is LNHNV and CDR2 is YYDKDF (reference sequence). Trimming cost V 2 bases and J 6 bases; bases outside gene matches: 7. CDR3 in amino acids: CATSRRRTGENGYTF. The CDR3 DNA reads as TGTGCCACCAGCAGACGAAGGACAGGGGAAAATGGCTACACCTTC.

The chain recombines TRBV5-4 with TRBJ2-1; D gene unclear. The CDR3 totals 13 residues. The V end was cut by 1 base, the J end by 4 bases, with 6 bases between. CDR1 is SGHNT and CDR2 is YYREEE in the germline V gene (reference sequence). The DNA of the CDR3 is TGTGCCAGCAGCTTGAATGATTACAATGAGCAGTTCTTC. Its protein product is CASSLNDYNEQFF.

The J gene is TRBJ2-3, the V gene TRBV28, with D hard to call. Trimming cost V 7 bases and J 2 bases, with 4 bases left between them. In germline, CDR1 is MDHEN, CDR2 SYDVKM. This CDR3 comprises 11 residues. The CDR3 region is CASTDTDTQYF. Here the CDR3 DNA reads TGTGCCAGCACCGACACAGATACGCAGTATTTT.

This clone came up many times. Sequence at one end of the junction differs from germline and may be a read error. Other DNA sequences of this sample code for an identical CDR3. The V gene is TRBV7-2, the J gene TRBJ1-6; perhaps TRBD1 as D (5 bases). This CDR3 has 15 residues. The germline V gene has CDR1 SGHTA and CDR2 FQGNSA. The CDR3 nucleotides read TGTGCCAGCAGCATAGCGGGACCGCCTAATTCACCCCTCCACTTT. It specifies CASSIAGPPNSPLHF.

V usage is TRBV2 and J usage is TRBJ2-3; no clear D gene. The CDR3 extends over 13 amino acids. Germline V CDR1 and CDR2: SNHLY, FYNNEI. V was shortened by 3 bases and J by 0 bases, with 4 bases between the two germline ends. The CDR3 protein is CASSEVSTDTQYF. In DNA, the CDR3 is TGTGCCAGCAGTGAGGTTAGCACAGATACGCAGTATTTT. Filled out from reference TRBV2 and TRBJ2-3, the complete variable domain reads EPEVTQTPSHQVTQMGQEVILRCVPISNHLYFYWYRQILGQKVEFLVSFYNNEISEKSEIFDDQFSVERPDGSNFTLKIRSTKLEDSAMYFCASSEVSTDTQYFGPGTRLTVL.

Only a few counts were recorded for this clone. The chain recombines TRBV29-1 with TRBJ1-3; D gene uncertain. Trimming took off 1 base at V and 4 bases at J, with 8 bases between the two ends. There are 13 residues in the CDR3. The germline CDR1 and CDR2 sequences are SQVTM and ANQGSEA. The CDR3 DNA follows: TGCAGCGTTGAAGGGGTAGGAGGAAACACCATATATTTT. Its translation is CSVEGVGGNTIYF.

This chain uses TRBV29-1 with TRBJ1-2; the D is unclear. CDR1 is SQVTM and CDR2 is ANQGSEA in the germline V gene. This CDR3 region has 12 residues. V lost 3 bases and J lost 1, with 6 bases in between. For the CDR3, the DNA is TGCAGCGTTGACGACGGTAACTATGGCTACACCTTC. Protein product: CSVDDGNYGYTF.

The chain uses TRBV5-4 and TRBJ1-2; D is unresolved. CDR1 and CDR2 from the germline V gene are SGHNT and YYREEE (reference sequence). This CDR3 has 14 residues. The V end was cut by 6 bases, the J end by 7 bases, with 19 bases between. The CDR3 sequence: CASIPDILEGGYTF. In DNA, the CDR3 is TGTGCCAGCATCCCCGACATTCTTGAGGGTGGCTACACCTTC.

CDR3 DNA sequence: TGTGCCAGCAGCCCATCCCGGAGCACAGATACGCAGTATTTT. This codes for CASSPSRSTDTQYF. The chain employs TRBV7-2 and TRBJ2-3; D ambiguous. CDR3 length: 14 residues. Germline V lookup: CDR1 SGHTA, CDR2 FQGNSA. With 5 bases removed from V and 0 bases from J, the gap between germline ends came to 9 bases.

The chain employs TRBV30 and TRBJ2-3; TRBD2 might be the D (5 bases). Germline assignment: CDR1 GTSNPN and CDR2 SVGIG (reference sequence). CDR3 length: 14 amino acids. The germline V and J ends were trimmed by 0 bases and 4 bases, with 11 bases remaining between them. CDR3 in DNA: TGTGCCTGGAGTGTGGCCCTAGCCCCAGATACGCAGTATTTT. Translation: CAWSVALAPDTQYF.

The V gene is TRBV6-4, the J gene TRBJ2-2; TRBD2 might be the D (6 bases). The CDR3 is made up of 16 amino acids. V lost 3 bases and J lost 6, with 17 bases in between. CDR1 MRHNA and CDR2 SNTAGT come from the germline V gene. As DNA, the CDR3 is TGTGCCAGCAGTGAGTGGAGCGGAAGGGAGGCCGGGGAGCTGTTTTTT. It encodes CASSEWSGREAGELFF.

This clone was seen more than once but under ten times. This rearrangement joins TRBV2 to TRBJ1-1; D remains ambiguous. V was trimmed by 7 bases and J by 4 bases, leaving 13 bases between them. The CDR3 consists of 13 residues. The germline CDR1 and CDR2 sequences are SNHLY and FYNNEI. The CDR3 coding sequence is TGTGCCAGCATGCCGTCCGGTGTCACTGAAGCTTTCTTT. This codes for CASMPSGVTEAFF.

J is TRBJ1-1 and V is TRBV30; D remains ambiguous. Germline V lookup: CDR1 GTSNPN, CDR2 SVGIG (reference sequence). The CDR3 length is 13 residues. Trimming took off 0 bases at V and 1 base at J, with 6 bases between the two ends. The DNA for the CDR3 is TGTGCCTGGAGTGTATCCCAGAACACTGAAGCTTTCTTT. It specifies CAWSVSQNTEAFF. Drawing the rest from reference TRBV30 and TRBJ1-1, the complete variable domain is SQTIHQWPATLVQPVGSPLSLECTVEGTSNPNLYWYRQAAGRGLQLLFYSVGIGQISSEVPQNLSASRPQDRQFILSSKKLLLSDSGFYLCAWSVSQNTEAFFGQGTRLTVV.

The V and J genes are TRBV30 and TRBJ1-3, with 7 nucleotides matching TRBD1. The V gene's germline CDR1 is GTSNPN and CDR2 SVGIG (reference sequence). The trim removed 6 bases at V and 0 bases at J, leaving 5 bases unmatched. CDR3 length: 14 amino acids. For the CDR3, the DNA is TGTGCCTGCACGGACAGGACCTCTGGAAACACCATATATTTT. It codes for CACTDRTSGNTIYF.